What follows describes a single T cell receptor (beta chain). Its specificity is not known. These data belong to a study of cytomegalovirus exposure and HLA in healthy donors. Study results and caveats: CMV antigen specificity of a few CMV-associated chains was confirmed in vitro.

V was pared by 4 bases and J by 3 bases, with 7 bases of the junction left unmatched. The V gene's germline CDR1 is SGHDT and CDR2 YYEEEE. The CDR3 consists of 15 residues. The study ran its PCR with 60 Vbeta and 13 Jbeta primers. The assay was immunoSEQ multiplex PCR, and TCRdb's table has in-frame clones only and misses some. The sample shows more than 85,000 clones, roughly 86% of them seen only once. Sequenced: PBMCs. This chain links TRBV5-6 with TRBJ1-1; 9 nucleotides line up with TRBD1. The sequence came from a man aged 40-49 years in good health and CMV-seronegative. CDR3 in DNA: TGTGCCAGCAGCCGTTTGGACAGGGGCCACACTGAAGCTTTCTTT. It encodes CASSRLDRGHTEAFF.